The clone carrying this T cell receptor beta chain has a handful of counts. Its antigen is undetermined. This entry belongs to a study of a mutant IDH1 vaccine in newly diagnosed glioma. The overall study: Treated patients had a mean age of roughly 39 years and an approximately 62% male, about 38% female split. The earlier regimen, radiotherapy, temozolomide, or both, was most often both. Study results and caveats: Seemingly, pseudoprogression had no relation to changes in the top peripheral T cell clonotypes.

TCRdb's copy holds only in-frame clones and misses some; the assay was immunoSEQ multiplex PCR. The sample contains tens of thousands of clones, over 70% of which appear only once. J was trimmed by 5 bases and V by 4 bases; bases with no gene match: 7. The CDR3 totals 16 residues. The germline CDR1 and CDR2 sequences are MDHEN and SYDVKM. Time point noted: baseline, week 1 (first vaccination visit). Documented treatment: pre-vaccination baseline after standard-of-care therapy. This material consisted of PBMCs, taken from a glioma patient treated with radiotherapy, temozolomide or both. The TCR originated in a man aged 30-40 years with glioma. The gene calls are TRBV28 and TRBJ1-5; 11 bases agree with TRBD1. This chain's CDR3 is CASSSVDRGLYQPQHF. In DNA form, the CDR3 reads TGTGCCAGCAGTTCAGTGGACAGGGGGCTGTATCAGCCCCAGCATTTT. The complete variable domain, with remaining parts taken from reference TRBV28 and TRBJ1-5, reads DVKVTQSSRYLVKRTGEKVFLECVQDMDHENMFWYRQDPGLGLRLIYFSYDVKMKEKGDIPEGYSVSREKKERFSLILESASTNQTSMYLCASSSVDRGLYQPQHFGDGTRLSIL.